Below, one TCR beta chain is given with its context. The germline V gene has CDR1 SGHRS and CDR2 YFSETQ. The CDR3 has 14 residues. The J segment lost 3 bases and the V segment lost 5 bases, leaving 4 bases of the junction unmatched. During active infection, Seattle patients enrolled and were then monitored through disease. The repertoire was sequenced with immunoSEQ multiplex PCR; TCRdb's copy has only in-frame clones and lacks some. The sample yields 62,000 or so clones, around four fifths seen once. The data were obtained in a study of blood T cell repertoires in COVID-19. Whole-study context: Whether acute or convalescent, the COVID-19 samples came from the United States, Italy and Spain. In each case, the material was cDNA or gDNA derived from T cells, B-cell-depleted T cells, or PBMCs.

The rearrangement uses TRBV5-1 and TRBJ2-2, with TRBD1 matching 7 bases. Material for sequencing was peripheral blood. This TCR was sampled from a man aged 60 to 69 with COVID-19, enrolled during active disease. CDR3 residues: CASSQDRDTGELFF. The CDR3 DNA is TGCGCCAGCAGTCAAGACAGGGACACCGGGGAGCTGTTTTTT.